This T cell receptor (beta chain) was documented in a study of T cell repertoires in cytomegalovirus infection. The overall study: CMV infection together with matching HLA type was indicated by public TCR beta signatures.

TCRdb independently ran MiXCR on the reads; one entry per CDR3 protein. In the table there are about 400,000 distinct CDR3 sequences, roughly 20% of which are singletons. General study findings and limits: The response measured ex vivo was dominated by TCR beta clonotypes (HLA-C-restricted and CMV-specific). Accumulated public TCR beta family frequency recognized individuals carrying CMV together with the relevant HLA.

The CDR3 is 13 residues long. Per germline, CDR1 SGHTA and CDR2 FQGNSA. V was shortened by 7 bases and J by 6 bases, with 14 bases between the two germline ends. This clonotype has ten or more counts. Its cognate antigen is unknown. The J gene is TRBJ2-3, the V gene TRBV7-2; no definite D call. Source material: PBMCs. The sequence was collected from a human donor in good health (CMV status not recorded). Some clones in this sample may be carry-over from other donors' samples. Here the CDR3 reads CASTILGPDTQYF. The CDR3 DNA sequence: TGTGCCAGCACTATCCTCGGCCCTGATACGCAGTATTTT.